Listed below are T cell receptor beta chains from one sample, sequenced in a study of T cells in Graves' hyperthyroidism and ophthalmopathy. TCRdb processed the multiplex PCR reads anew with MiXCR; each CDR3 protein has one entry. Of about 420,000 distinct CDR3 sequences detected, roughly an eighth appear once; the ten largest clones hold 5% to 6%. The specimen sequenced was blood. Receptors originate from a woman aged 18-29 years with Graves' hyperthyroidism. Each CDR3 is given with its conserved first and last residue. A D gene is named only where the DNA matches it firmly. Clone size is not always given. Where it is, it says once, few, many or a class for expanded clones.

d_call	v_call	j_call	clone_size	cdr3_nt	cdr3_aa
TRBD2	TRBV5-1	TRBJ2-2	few	TGCGCCAGCAGCGAAATAGCGGGAGACAACACCGGGGAGCTGTTTTTT	CASSEIAGDNTGELFF
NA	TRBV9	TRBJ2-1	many	TGTGCCAGCAGACCTCCCCCCAGGACGGTTAGCTCCTACAATGAGCAGTTCTTC	CASRPPPRTVSSYNEQFF
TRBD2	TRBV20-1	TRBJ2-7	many	TGCAGTGCCAAAGAGGGACTAGCGGTCTCCTACGAGCAGTACTTC	CSAKEGLAVSYEQYF
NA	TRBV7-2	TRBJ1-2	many	TGTGCCAGCAGCTTAGAATGGGCAGGGAAGGGTTTCAGGATCCCCCATGGCTACACCTTC	CASSLEWAGKGFRIPHGYTF
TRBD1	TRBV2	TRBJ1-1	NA	TGTGCCAGCAGTTTTGGACAGGGAAGGATTGAAGCTTTCTTT	CASSFGQGRIEAFF
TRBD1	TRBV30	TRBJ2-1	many	TGTGCCTGGAGTAGGGGACAGGGCGGCAATGAGCAGTTCTTC	CAWSRGQGGNEQFF
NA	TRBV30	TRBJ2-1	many	TGTGCCTGGAGTGTATTGGGATCGGTGGGAGAGCGCAATCTTGAGCAGTTCTTC	CAWSVLGSVGERNLEQFF
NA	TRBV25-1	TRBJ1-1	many	TGTGCCAGCAGTGAATGGGGAAGAAGAGTTACTGAAGCTTTCTTT	CASSEWGRRVTEAFF
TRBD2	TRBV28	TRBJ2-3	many	TGTGCCAGCAGCTCCGCTAGCGGGACCCCCCCAGATACGCAGTATTTT	CASSSASGTPPDTQYF
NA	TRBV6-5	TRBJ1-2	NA	TGTGCCAGCAGTTACCCGAAGAGTCTCGCAGCTAACTATGGCTACACCTTC	CASSYPKSLAANYGYTF